This TCR beta chain was recorded in a study of blood T cells in healthy people across ages. Each donor supplied around 10 milliliters of peripheral blood. Then a second PCR, running about 7 to 11 cycles, was carried out with a sample-barcoded 5' primer and a J-beta primer mix. Via MiXCR, TCRdb re-called the 5' RACE reads, giving one row per CDR3 protein. There are some 900,000 distinct CDR3 sequences in the sample; under 50% occur only once, and about an eighth lies in the top ten. Findings and limits, study-wide: As age increased, TCR beta diversity per million T cells fell in a roughly linear fashion. Total diversity from one million sequenced T cells was likely underestimated. Unsorted PBMC input precluded a conclusive naive versus antigen-experienced comparison.

Per the germline V gene, CDR1 is SGHVS and CDR2 is FQNEAQ. The CDR3 is 14 amino acids. V lost 6 bases and J lost 0, with 8 bases in between. This clonotype was picked up a small number of times. Antigen: not known. Sequenced material: blood. This TCR was recovered from a man younger than 45 in good health. This sequence joins TRBV7-8 and TRBJ2-2, with D perhaps TRBD1 (6 bases). The CDR3 sequence is CASRRTANTGELFF. As DNA, the CDR3 is TGTGCCAGCAGGAGGACAGCGAACACCGGGGAGCTGTTTTTT.